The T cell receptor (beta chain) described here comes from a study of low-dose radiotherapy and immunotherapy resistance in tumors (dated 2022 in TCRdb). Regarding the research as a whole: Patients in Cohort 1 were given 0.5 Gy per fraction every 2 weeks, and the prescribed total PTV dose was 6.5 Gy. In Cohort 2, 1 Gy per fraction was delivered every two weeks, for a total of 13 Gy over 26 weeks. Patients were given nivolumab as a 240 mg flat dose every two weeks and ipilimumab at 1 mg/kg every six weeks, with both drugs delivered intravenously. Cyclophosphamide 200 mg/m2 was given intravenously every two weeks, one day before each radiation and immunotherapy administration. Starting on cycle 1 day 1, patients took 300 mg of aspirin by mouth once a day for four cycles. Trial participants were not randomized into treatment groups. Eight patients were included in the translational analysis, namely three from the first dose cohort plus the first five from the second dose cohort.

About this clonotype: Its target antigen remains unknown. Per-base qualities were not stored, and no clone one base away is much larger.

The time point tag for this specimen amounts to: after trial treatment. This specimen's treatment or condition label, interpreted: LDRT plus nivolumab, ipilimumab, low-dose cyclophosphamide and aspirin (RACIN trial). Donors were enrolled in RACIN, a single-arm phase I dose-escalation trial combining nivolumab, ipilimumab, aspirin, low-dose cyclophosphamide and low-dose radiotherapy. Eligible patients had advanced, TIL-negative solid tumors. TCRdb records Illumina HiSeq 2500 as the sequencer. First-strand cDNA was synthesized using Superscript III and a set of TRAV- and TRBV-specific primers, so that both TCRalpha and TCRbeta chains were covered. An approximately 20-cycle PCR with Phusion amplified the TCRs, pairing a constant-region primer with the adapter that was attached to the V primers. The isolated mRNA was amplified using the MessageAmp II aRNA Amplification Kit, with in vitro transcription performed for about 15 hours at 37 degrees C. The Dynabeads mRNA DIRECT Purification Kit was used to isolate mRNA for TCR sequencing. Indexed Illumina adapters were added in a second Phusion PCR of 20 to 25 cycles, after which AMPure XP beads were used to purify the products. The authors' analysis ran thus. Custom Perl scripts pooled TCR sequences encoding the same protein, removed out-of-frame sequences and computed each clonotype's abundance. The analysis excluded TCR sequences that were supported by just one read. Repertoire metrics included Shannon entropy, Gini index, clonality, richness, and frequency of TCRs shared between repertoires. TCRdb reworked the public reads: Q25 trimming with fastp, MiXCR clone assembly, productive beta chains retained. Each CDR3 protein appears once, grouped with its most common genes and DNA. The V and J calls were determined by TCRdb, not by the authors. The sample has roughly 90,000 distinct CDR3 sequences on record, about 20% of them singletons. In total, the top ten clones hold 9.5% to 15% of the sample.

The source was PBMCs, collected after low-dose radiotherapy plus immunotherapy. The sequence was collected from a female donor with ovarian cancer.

Here the CDR3 is given as CASSFRLAAYNEQFF. The nucleotide sequence reads as follows: TGCGCCAGCAGCTTCCGACTAGCGGCCTACAATGAGCAGTTCTTC. Here the chain combines TRBV5-1 and TRBJ2-1, with 9 bases matching TRBD2. From its cysteine to its phenylalanine, the CDR3 spans 15 amino acids. The only DNA kept is the CDR3, 45 bases in frame from the first base. Based on the germline V gene, the CDR1 and CDR2 sequences are SGHRS and YFSETQ. V is pruned by 2 bases and J by 2 bases, leaving 2 bases of the junction without a gene match.